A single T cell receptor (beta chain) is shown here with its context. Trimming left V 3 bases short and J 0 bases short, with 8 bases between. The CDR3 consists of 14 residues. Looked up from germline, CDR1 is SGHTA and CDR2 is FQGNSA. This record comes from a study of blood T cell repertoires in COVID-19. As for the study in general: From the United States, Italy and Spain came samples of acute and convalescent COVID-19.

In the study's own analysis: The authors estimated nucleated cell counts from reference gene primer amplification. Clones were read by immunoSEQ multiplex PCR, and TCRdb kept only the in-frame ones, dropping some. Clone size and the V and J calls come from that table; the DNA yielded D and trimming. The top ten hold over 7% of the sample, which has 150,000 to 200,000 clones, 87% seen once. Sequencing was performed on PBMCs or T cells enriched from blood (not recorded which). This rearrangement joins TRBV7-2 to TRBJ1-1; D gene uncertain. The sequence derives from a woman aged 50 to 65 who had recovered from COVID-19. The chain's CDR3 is CASSFVPVNTEAFF. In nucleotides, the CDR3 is TGTGCCAGCAGCTTCGTTCCTGTGAACACTGAAGCTTTCTTT. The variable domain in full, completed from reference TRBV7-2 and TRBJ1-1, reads GAGVSQSPSNKVTEKGKDVELRCDPISGHTALYWYRQSLGQGLEFLIYFQGNSAPDKSGLPSDRFSAERTGGSVSTLTIQRTQQEDSAVYLCASSFVPVNTEAFFGQGTRLTVV.